This TCR beta chain was captured in a study of cytomegalovirus exposure and HLA in healthy donors. Whole-study results and caveats: Reportedly, TCR beta sequences accurately predicted HLA-A and HLA-B alleles in most subjects.

The study ran its PCR with 60 Vbeta and 13 Jbeta primers. Sequencing was performed with immunoSEQ multiplex PCR; in TCRdb, only in-frame clones are kept and a portion is missing. The sample holds some 76,000 clones, more than 55% seen once. A note on this clone: As yet, its antigen is unknown.

This CDR3 has 13 residues. Trimming removed 4 bases from V and 5 bases from J; junction bases left unmatched: 4. Germline V CDR1 and CDR2: ENHRY, SYGVKD. The TCR originated in a man in his 60s in good health and CMV-seropositive. The chain is built from TRBV10-3 and TRBJ2-5; 7 nucleotides line up with TRBD2. Material for sequencing was PBMCs. The CDR3 region is CAISVAGEETQYF. DNA of the CDR3: TGTGCCATCAGTGTGGCGGGAGAGGAGACCCAGTACTTC.